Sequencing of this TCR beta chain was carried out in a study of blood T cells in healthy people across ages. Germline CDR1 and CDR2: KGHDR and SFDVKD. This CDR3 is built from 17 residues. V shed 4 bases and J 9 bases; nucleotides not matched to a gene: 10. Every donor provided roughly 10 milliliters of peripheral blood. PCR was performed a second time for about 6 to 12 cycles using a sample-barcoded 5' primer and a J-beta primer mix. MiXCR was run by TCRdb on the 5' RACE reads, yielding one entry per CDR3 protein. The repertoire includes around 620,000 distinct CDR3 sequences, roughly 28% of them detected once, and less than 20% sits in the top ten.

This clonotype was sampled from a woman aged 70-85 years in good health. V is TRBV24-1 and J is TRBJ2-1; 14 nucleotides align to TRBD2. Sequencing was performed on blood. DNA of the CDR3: TGTGCCACCAGTGACTCACCAGGGACTAGCGGGAGAACTGAGCAGTTCTTC. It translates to CATSDSPGTSGRTEQFF.